Presented here are 17 T cell receptor beta chains from one specimen sequenced in a study of cytomegalovirus exposure and HLA in healthy donors. The PCR made use of 60 Vbeta and 13 Jbeta primers. Profiling relied on immunoSEQ multiplex PCR, and the TCRdb table lists in-frame clones only, not all of them. The data show some 48,000 clones, roughly 75% seen once. The sample consisted of PBMCs. All receptors come from a man aged 25 to 40 in good health and CMV-seropositive.

The rearrangement uses TRBV19 and TRBJ1-5; 8 bases align to TRBD1. The CDR3 contains 15 residues. Germline loops: CDR1 LNHDA, CDR2 SQIVND (reference sequence). V gave up 5 bases and J gave up 0 bases; unmatched junction bases: 3. CDR3 in DNA: TGTGCCAGTAGTGGACAGGGTCTTAGCAATCAGCCCCAGCATTTT. Translating it yields CASSGQGLSNQPQHF.

The rearrangement links TRBV4-1 to TRBJ1-2, with D uncertain. Trimming removed 0 bases from V and 9 bases from J, with 8 bases in between. The germline gives CDR1 MGHRA, CDR2 YSYEKL. CDR3 length: 12 residues. The CDR3 reads CASSQDSGSYTF. DNA of the CDR3: TGCGCCAGCAGCCAAGACTCCGGGAGCTACACCTTC.

This clone was seen only a few times. The CDR3 reads CASSLGSAGGNIQYF. In DNA form, the CDR3 reads TGTGCCAGCAGCTTGGGTAGCGCTGGTGGGAACATTCAGTACTTC. V is TRBV5-4 and J is TRBJ2-4; tentatively, D is TRBD2 (5 bases). The CDR3 spans 15 residues. Trimming cost V 0 bases and J 7 bases, with 14 bases left between them. Germline loops: CDR1 SGHNT, CDR2 YYREEE (reference sequence).

The chain has TRBV9 and TRBJ1-1; 7 bases match TRBD1. Germline CDR1 SGDLS, CDR2 YYNGEE. The trim removed 4 bases at V and 4 bases at J, leaving 4 bases unmatched. The CDR3 length is 13 residues. The CDR3 spells CASSPDRSTEAFF. In nucleotides, the CDR3 is TGTGCCAGCAGCCCGGACAGGTCCACTGAAGCTTTCTTT.

The CDR3 region has the DNA TGTGCCAGCTCACTCACAGGGGAAGGAGTGAACACTGAAGCTTTCTTT. Its protein product is CASSLTGEGVNTEAFF. The chain uses TRBV18 and TRBJ1-1; 7 bases agree with TRBD1. J lost 0 bases, V lost 4 bases, and 8 bases had no gene match. CDR1 and CDR2 from the germline V gene are KGHSH and LQKENI. This CDR3 has 16 amino acids.

The chain combines TRBV14 with TRBJ1-4; possibly TRBD1 for D (5 bases). The CDR3 has 15 residues. Germline CDR1 SGHDN, CDR2 FVKESK. V was cut by 0 bases and J by 5 bases, with 10 bases left in between. The CDR3 region is CASSQDLPGNEKLFF. CDR3 bases: TGTGCCAGCAGCCAAGATTTGCCAGGGAATGAAAAACTGTTTTTT. The full variable domain, rest sourced from reference TRBV14 and TRBJ1-4, is EAGVTQFPSHSVIEKGQTVTLRCDPISGHDNLYWYRRVMGKEIKFLLHFVKESKQDESGMPNNRFLAERTGGTYSTLKVQPAELEDSGVYFCASSQDLPGNEKLFFGSGTQLSVL.

The CDR3 spells CASSFRGLSTDTQYF. The CDR3 nucleotides are TGTGCCAGCAGCTTTAGGGGGCTGAGCACAGATACGCAGTATTTT. The chain is built from TRBV7-8 and TRBJ2-3; 7 nucleotides line up with TRBD1. Trimming at V came to 3 bases and at J to 0 bases, leaving 3 bases not matched to a gene. Germline CDR1 reads SGHVS; CDR2 reads FQNEAQ. The CDR3 is made up of 15 amino acids.

This clone was recorded only once. The genes are TRBV19 and TRBJ1-2; a weak D match, TRBD1 (6 bases). This CDR3 is built from 15 residues. V was cut by 5 bases and J by 2 bases, with 15 bases left in between. The germline CDR1 and CDR2 sequences are LNHDA and SQIVND (reference sequence). Written as DNA, the CDR3 is TGTGCCAGTAGTTACACAACAGGGACCAACTATGGCTACACCTTC. The encoded protein is CASSYTTGTNYGYTF.

The chain couples TRBV18 to TRBJ2-4, with 10 bases fitting TRBD2. Losses at the gene ends were 6 bases for V and 6 bases for J; bases not matched to a gene: 5. Germline V gene data show CDR1 as KGHSH and CDR2 as LQKENI. The CDR3 totals 14 residues. The CDR3 bases are TGTGCCAGCTCCAGTAGCGGGGGGATAAACATTCAGTACTTC. It encodes CASSSSGGINIQYF.

This clone was picked up a small number of times. The chain uses TRBV4-1 and TRBJ2-7; TRBD2 matches 7 bases. This CDR3 comprises 17 residues. V lost 0 bases, J lost 5 bases, and 13 bases stayed unmatched. CDR1 and CDR2 from the germline V gene are MGHRA and YSYEKL. The CDR3 DNA reads as TGCGCCAGCAGCCAAGAAGCGCTAGCGGCCAGGGTCCACGAGCAGTACTTC. Translated, it gives CASSQEALAARVHEQYF.

The V and J genes are TRBV7-6 and TRBJ1-1, with D possibly TRBD1 on 5 matching bases. V was pared by 5 bases and J by 4 bases, with 11 bases between. CDR1 SGHVS and CDR2 FNYEAQ come from the germline V gene. The CDR3 is made up of 13 amino acids. The CDR3 bases are TGTGCCAGCAGCCAAGGAGGGGTCACTGAAGCTTTCTTT. This codes for CASSQGGVTEAFF.

This chain joins TRBV27 and TRBJ1-5, with TRBD1 matching 7 bases. Germline V lookup: CDR1 MNHEY, CDR2 SMNVEV (reference sequence). V was pared by 5 bases and J by 3 bases, with 1 base of the junction left unmatched. The CDR3 length is 13 residues. In DNA, the CDR3 is TGTGCCAGCAGTGACAGGGTCAATCAGCCCCAGCATTTT. Translating it yields CASSDRVNQPQHF.

The chain combines TRBV4-1 with TRBJ2-7; D remains ambiguous. V was trimmed by 0 bases and J by 2 bases, leaving 8 bases between them. CDR1 is MGHRA and CDR2 is YSYEKL in the germline V gene. There are 14 residues in the CDR3. The CDR3, as DNA: TGCGCCAGCAGCCAAGATCCAGGCCCCTACGAGCAGTACTTC. This gives the protein CASSQDPGPYEQYF.

The chain links TRBV18 to TRBJ2-7, with D perhaps TRBD1 (6 bases). V lost 3 bases and J lost 3, with 18 bases in between. Per germline, CDR1 KGHSH and CDR2 LQKENI. CDR3 size: 16 residues. CDR3 protein: CASSPRTRGPVYEQYF. CDR3 DNA: TGTGCCAGCTCACCCCGAACCAGGGGACCTGTCTACGAGCAGTACTTC.

The gene calls are TRBV5-1 and TRBJ2-1; D remains ambiguous. The ends were cut back, 0 bases at V and 4 bases at J, with 11 bases in the middle. Germline-derived CDR1 and CDR2 are SGHRS and YFSETQ. The CDR3 runs to 15 residues. CDR3 coding DNA: TGCGCCAGCAGCTTGGCGTCAGCGACTTACAATGAGCAGTTCTTC. It encodes CASSLASATYNEQFF.

The sample holds one count of this clone. The junction does not match germline at one end; this may be a read error. The chain carries TRBV7-9 and TRBJ2-7; D is uncertain. The CDR3 length is 12 residues. Germline V CDR1 and CDR2: SEHNR, FQNEAQ (reference sequence). In DNA, the CDR3 is TGTTCCAGCAGCTCCGAGCACTACGAGCAGTACTTC. It encodes CSSSSEHYEQYF.

This clone was picked up a small number of times. The chain combines TRBV7-7 with TRBJ2-7, with D possibly TRBD1 on 5 matching bases. The CDR3 length is 14 residues. V lost 5 bases and J lost 3, with 14 bases in between. Germline loops: CDR1 SSHAT, CDR2 FNYEAQ (reference sequence). The CDR3, as DNA: TGTGCCAGCAGCCGGGCCCCTCAGGGCTACGAGCAGTACTTC. Translation gives CASSRAPQGYEQYF. Using reference TRBV7-7 and TRBJ2-7 for the parts outside the CDR3, the full variable domain is GAGVSQSPRYKVTKRGQDVTLRCDPISSHATLYWYQQALGQGPEFLTYFNYEAQPDKSGLPSDRFSAERPEGSISTLTIQRTEQRDSAMYRCASSRAPQGYEQYFGPGTRLTVT.